This TCR beta chain stems from a study of CD8+ T cells in alopecia areata. Study information: Severity among treated patients was scored by the percentage of scalp area affected.

Study-wide results and caveats: Normal skin's resident alphabeta T cells are sequenced alongside lesional scalp T cells. Persistence during tofacitinib was seen for many expanded lesional clones in scalp and blood.

With regard to this clone: Its antigen is undetermined.

Sequencing templates came from extracted RNA that was reverse transcribed into cDNA. Profiling relied on immunoSEQ multiplex PCR, and the TCRdb table lists in-frame clones only, not all of them. The data hold 200,000 to 250,000 clones, with about 58% observed a single time. Treatment indicated: oral pan-JAK inhibitor, 5-10 mg twice daily. CDR3 length equals 14 residues. Per germline, CDR1 MNHEY and CDR2 SMNVEV (reference sequence). The V and J ends lost 6 bases and 9 bases respectively, with 15 bases between them. This chain connects TRBV27 to TRBJ1-6; D gene uncertain. This receptor was obtained from a human donor with alopecia areata. The sample was CD4+ T cells sorted from blood, taken at week 4, from a patient treated with tofacitinib. The CDR3 sequence: CASSPTVITSPLHF. CDR3 DNA: TGTGCCAGCAGCCCTACAGTTATAACTTCACCCCTCCACTTT.